These T cell receptor beta chains were read from a single sample in a study of cytomegalovirus exposure and HLA in healthy donors. Data came from immunoSEQ multiplex PCR; TCRdb stores just in-frame clones and leaves some out. The sample holds about 160,000 clones, approximately 80% seen once. The specimen was PBMCs. All receptors derive from a male donor in good health and CMV-seropositive. Each CDR3 is given without its conserved first and last residue.

J gene,V gene,CDR3 protein
TRBJ1-2,TRBV5-1,ASSLGQGVLGYGYT
TRBJ2-5,TRBV4-3,ASSQDGGGFQETQY
TRBJ1-1,TRBV5-6,ASSFPDRVGAF
TRBJ1-3,TRBV27,ASSRDSGNTIY
TRBJ1-3,TRBV7-2,ASSRTGGKGNTIY
TRBJ2-5,TRBV2,ASTYGTGLKTQY
TRBJ2-7,TRBV7-2,ASSLYLREQY
TRBJ2-5,TRBV7-6,ASSLDGGGQY
TRBJ2-7,TRBV6-5,ASRQGFTSYEQY
TRBJ2-7,TRBV30,AWSDPSGVAEQY
TRBJ1-2,TRBV27,ASSNRAPNGYT
TRBJ2-3,TRBV30,AWSVLAGTSDTQY
TRBJ2-4,TRBV27,ASSLGGLENSQY
TRBJ1-6,TRBV6-8,ASSYREAGVGSYNSPLH
TRBJ1-1,TRBV5-1,ASSSGQGAGDTEAF
TRBJ1-4,TRBV27,ASRERQWAGEKLF
TRBJ2-7,TRBV28,ASSSSGTGLYEQY
TRBJ1-4,TRBV4-3,ASSQDHRVREKLF
TRBJ2-7,TRBV30,AWSTGQLGEQY
TRBJ1-2,TRBV7-9,ASSPRQGPEGYT
TRBJ1-2,TRBV28,ASSLVQRLHFYGYT